These T cell receptor beta chains were read from a single sample in a study of beta chain features in type 1 diabetes. Only in-frame clones appear in the TCRdb table, and some are missing; sequencing was by immunoSEQ multiplex PCR. Counted here are fewer than 900,000 clones, about a sixth occurring once; the ten biggest clones make up 0.02% to 0.03%. Sequencing was done on a sample of naive CD4+ T cells from blood. These receptors came from a young woman in good health. The CDR3 runs from the conserved cysteine through the conserved F or W. The order of the fields is CDR3 DNA, CDR3 protein, clone size, J gene, V gene, D gene. A D gene is named only where the DNA matches it firmly. Some rows mark clone size as missing; the rest say once, few, many or name a class of expanded clone.

CDR3nt: TGTGCCAGTAGTTGGGGGCTTGGCTACACCTTC
CDR3aa: CASSWGLGYTF
abundance: NA
j_gene: TRBJ1-2
v_gene: TRBV19
d_gene: NA

CDR3nt: TGTGCCAGCAGTCCGTTGTTTACGGGAGTTTTAGAGACCCAGTACTTC
CDR3aa: CASSPLFTGVLETQYF
abundance: few
j_gene: TRBJ2-5
v_gene: TRBV28
d_gene: NA

CDR3nt: TGTGCCAGCAGTTACGATGGGACAGGGTCCTACGAGCAGTACTTC
CDR3aa: CASSYDGTGSYEQYF
abundance: NA
j_gene: TRBJ2-7
v_gene: TRBV6-5
d_gene: TRBD1

CDR3nt: TGTGCCAGCAGTGAAGGGGGGACCGTTGACTCCTACGAGCAGTACTTC
CDR3aa: CASSEGGTVDSYEQYF
abundance: NA
j_gene: TRBJ2-7
v_gene: TRBV6-1
d_gene: NA

CDR3nt: TGTGCCATCAGGGGACTAGCGGGAGGAGGGGGTTCCTACGAGCAGTACTTC
CDR3aa: CAIRGLAGGGGSYEQYF
abundance: few
j_gene: TRBJ2-7
v_gene: TRBV10-3
d_gene: TRBD2

CDR3nt: TGTGCCAGCAGCTTAGTCGGCTCACTCGGCACAGATACGCAGTATTTT
CDR3aa: CASSLVGSLGTDTQYF
abundance: NA
j_gene: TRBJ2-3
v_gene: TRBV7-2
d_gene: NA

CDR3nt: TGTGCCAGCAGTCCGAGGACTAGCGGGACAGTGGGGCAGTTCTTC
CDR3aa: CASSPRTSGTVGQFF
abundance: NA
j_gene: TRBJ2-1
v_gene: TRBV27
d_gene: TRBD2

CDR3nt: TGTGCCAGCAGTTTCTCGACGAACGGGGAGACCCAGTACTTC
CDR3aa: CASSFSTNGETQYF
abundance: once
j_gene: TRBJ2-5
v_gene: TRBV27
d_gene: NA

CDR3nt: TGTGCCAGCAGTGAATTTGTACTAGCGGGAGGCTCCGGGGAGCTGTTTTTT
CDR3aa: CASSEFVLAGGSGELFF
abundance: few
j_gene: TRBJ2-2
v_gene: TRBV6-1
d_gene: TRBD2

CDR3nt: TGTGCCAGCAGTTTATCGATAGGGGGGGCCCCGGGACGGAAAAACAATGAGCAGTTCTTC
CDR3aa: CASSLSIGGAPGRKNNEQFF
abundance: NA
j_gene: TRBJ2-1
v_gene: TRBV27
d_gene: NA

CDR3nt: TGCGCCAGCAGCCTGGAGACACTTACAGATACGCAGTATTTT
CDR3aa: CASSLETLTDTQYF
abundance: NA
j_gene: TRBJ2-3
v_gene: TRBV4-3
d_gene: NA

CDR3nt: TGTGCCAGCTCACCATTCCGGCTAGCGGGCTCCTACAATGAGCAGTTCTTC
CDR3aa: CASSPFRLAGSYNEQFF
abundance: NA
j_gene: TRBJ2-1
v_gene: TRBV18
d_gene: TRBD2

CDR3nt: TGTGCCAGCAGGACAGGGGGCGCCTTTTGGAGCAATCAGCCCCAGCATTTT
CDR3aa: CASRTGGAFWSNQPQHF
abundance: few
j_gene: TRBJ1-5
v_gene: TRBV28
d_gene: TRBD1

CDR3nt: TGTGCCAGCAGTGAAGTAGGCGGCTCAGGCTACGAGCAGTACTTC
CDR3aa: CASSEVGGSGYEQYF
abundance: few
j_gene: TRBJ2-7
v_gene: TRBV25-1
d_gene: NA

CDR3nt: TGTGCCAGCAGTCCGTCATATGAACTAGCGGGAGCCTCCTACGAGCAGTACTTC
CDR3aa: CASSPSYELAGASYEQYF
abundance: few
j_gene: TRBJ2-7
v_gene: TRBV27
d_gene: TRBD2

CDR3nt: TGTGCCAGCAGCCGCGCCGGGACAGGGGGCTCCTACGAGCAGTACTTC
CDR3aa: CASSRAGTGGSYEQYF
abundance: few
j_gene: TRBJ2-7
v_gene: TRBV13
d_gene: TRBD1

CDR3nt: TGTGCCAGCAGCCCGCCTACTTACGAGCAGTACTTC
CDR3aa: CASSPPTYEQYF
abundance: NA
j_gene: TRBJ2-7
v_gene: TRBV7-2
d_gene: NA

CDR3nt: TGTGCCAGCAGCTTTATGGGACAGGCCCAAGAGACCCAGTACTTC
CDR3aa: CASSFMGQAQETQYF
abundance: few
j_gene: TRBJ2-5
v_gene: TRBV7-8
d_gene: TRBD1

CDR3nt: TGTGCCAGCGTCCTAGCGGGAGGCACCGGGGAGCTGTTTTTT
CDR3aa: CASVLAGGTGELFF
abundance: few
j_gene: TRBJ2-2
v_gene: TRBV6-1
d_gene: TRBD2

CDR3nt: TGTGCCAGCAGCTTAACGGGGGCCTACAATGAGCAGTTCTTC
CDR3aa: CASSLTGAYNEQFF
abundance: NA
j_gene: TRBJ2-1
v_gene: TRBV7-3
d_gene: NA

CDR3nt: TGTGCCAGCTTTAGCGGGAGGGGCACAGATACGCAGTATTTT
CDR3aa: CASFSGRGTDTQYF
abundance: few
j_gene: TRBJ2-3
v_gene: TRBV6-5
d_gene: TRBD2

CDR3nt: TGTGCCAGCAGCTTAGAAGTTGCTGAGGAACAGTTCTTC
CDR3aa: CASSLEVAEEQFF
abundance: NA
j_gene: TRBJ2-1
v_gene: TRBV11-3
d_gene: NA

CDR3nt: TGTGCCAGCAGCGCGGGAGTCCAAGAGACCCAGTACTTC
CDR3aa: CASSAGVQETQYF
abundance: NA
j_gene: TRBJ2-5
v_gene: TRBV6-5
d_gene: TRBD2

CDR3nt: TGTGCCAGCTCCAGGACAGGGTCTGGGGCCAACGTCCTGACTTTC
CDR3aa: CASSRTGSGANVLTF
abundance: few
j_gene: TRBJ2-6
v_gene: TRBV18
d_gene: TRBD1

CDR3nt: TGTGTCACTATAGGGGGGAGGCGCAATGAGCAGTTCTTC
CDR3aa: CVTIGGRRNEQFF
abundance: few
j_gene: TRBJ2-1
v_gene: TRBV19
d_gene: NA

CDR3nt: TGTGCCAGCAGCAATTTCATTACCGGGGAGCTGTTTTTT
CDR3aa: CASSNFITGELFF
abundance: few
j_gene: TRBJ2-2
v_gene: TRBV13
d_gene: NA

CDR3nt: TGTGCCAGCAGCCTCCGCGGGCCCTACGAGCAGTACTTC
CDR3aa: CASSLRGPYEQYF
abundance: NA
j_gene: TRBJ2-7
v_gene: TRBV5-6
d_gene: NA

CDR3nt: TGTGCCAGCAGTTCGACGTATTACAATGAGCAGTTCTTC
CDR3aa: CASSSTYYNEQFF
abundance: NA
j_gene: TRBJ2-1
v_gene: TRBV28
d_gene: NA

CDR3nt: TGTGCCAGCAGTAAGGGGCGGCAGGGAATAGATGAGCAGTTCTTC
CDR3aa: CASSKGRQGIDEQFF
abundance: few
j_gene: TRBJ2-1
v_gene: TRBV2
d_gene: NA

CDR3nt: TGTGCCAGCAGCCAGCAAGGGCTGCTAGCGGGAGGAATTGAGCAGTACTTC
CDR3aa: CASSQQGLLAGGIEQYF
abundance: few
j_gene: TRBJ2-7
v_gene: TRBV4-2
d_gene: TRBD2

CDR3nt: TGCGCCAGCAGCCAAGAGGGTTGGGGGGTAGAGACCCAGTACTTC
CDR3aa: CASSQEGWGVETQYF
abundance: NA
j_gene: TRBJ2-5
v_gene: TRBV4-3
d_gene: NA

CDR3nt: TGTGCCAGCAGCTTAGCAGGGAACTATGGCTACACCTTC
CDR3aa: CASSLAGNYGYTF
abundance: NA
j_gene: TRBJ1-2
v_gene: TRBV7-9
d_gene: NA

CDR3nt: TGTGCCAGCAGCGAGGGATACGAGCAGTACTTC
CDR3aa: CASSEGYEQYF
abundance: NA
j_gene: TRBJ2-7
v_gene: TRBV5-6
d_gene: NA

CDR3nt: TGTGCCATCAGACCGGGACTAGCGGAAAATGAGCAGTTCTTC
CDR3aa: CAIRPGLAENEQFF
abundance: NA
j_gene: TRBJ2-1
v_gene: TRBV10-3
d_gene: TRBD2

CDR3nt: TGTGCCAGCTCCGGGACTATCAACACAGATACGCAGTATTTT
CDR3aa: CASSGTINTDTQYF
abundance: few
j_gene: TRBJ2-3
v_gene: TRBV18
d_gene: TRBD2